The 5 T cell receptor beta chains below were found in one sample sequenced in a study of T cell responses to AZD1222 COVID-19 vaccine. Profiled with immunoSEQ multiplex PCR; TCRdb holds only in-frame clones, not every one. Of under 130,000 clones detected, 91% appear once; the ten largest clones hold roughly 44%. The sample here was peripheral blood, taken on day 0 of AZD1222 vaccination. The source is an adult in good health.

The rearrangement links TRBV24-1 to TRBJ2-3; D is undetermined. The germline V gene encodes CDR1 KGHDR and CDR2 SFDVKD. The ends were cut back, 2 bases at V and 2 bases at J, with 4 bases in the middle. The CDR3 loop spans 13 amino acids. The CDR3 is CATSDSFTDTQYF. The CDR3 nucleotides read TGTGCCACCAGTGATTCTTTCACAGATACGCAGTATTTT.

This clone was seen only once. V and J are TRBV5-5 and TRBJ2-7; 8 positions agree with TRBD1. With V trimmed by 0 bases and J by 3 bases, 8 bases remained unmatched. CDR1 is SGHKS and CDR2 is YYEKEE in the germline V gene (reference sequence). CDR3 length: 16 amino acids. The CDR3 nucleotides are TGTGCCAGCAGCTTGGCCGGGACAGGTCCATTCTACGAGCAGTACTTC. It yields the protein CASSLAGTGPFYEQYF. Filled out from reference TRBV5-5 and TRBJ2-7, the complete variable domain reads DAGVTQSPTHLIKTRGQQVTLRCSPISGHKSVSWYQQVLGQGPQFIFQYYEKEERGRGNFPDRFSARQFPNYSSELNVNALLLGDSALYLCASSLAGTGPFYEQYFGPGTRLTVT.

This clone was observed a single time. V usage is TRBV30 and J usage is TRBJ2-1; 8 nucleotides match TRBD2. The CDR3 totals 15 residues. J lost 2 bases, V lost 5 bases, and 8 bases had no gene match. Germline CDR1 and CDR2: GTSNPN and SVGIG (reference sequence). The DNA of the CDR3 is TGTGCCTGGGATAGGGGTAGCGGGACCTACAATGAGCAGTTCTTC. Translation gives CAWDRGSGTYNEQFF.

The chain couples TRBV27 to TRBJ1-1; D is undetermined. Germline CDR1 is MNHEY and CDR2 is SMNVEV (reference sequence). The CDR3 runs 13 residues. The V and J ends lost 4 bases and 4 bases respectively, with 10 bases between them. This CDR3 is CASSSRPVTEAFF. The CDR3 DNA reads TGTGCCAGCAGTTCCCGGCCGGTCACTGAAGCTTTCTTT.

J is TRBJ1-1 and V is TRBV19, with a weak D call TRBD1 (6 bases). Germline CDR1 reads LNHDA; CDR2 reads SQIVND (reference sequence). The CDR3 runs to 13 residues. V lost 1 base, J lost 11 bases, and 14 bases lay in between. CDR3 DNA sequence: TGTGCCAGTAGTATAGCCCGGACAGCACCGGCTTTCTTT. Residues: CASSIARTAPAFF.